This T cell receptor (beta chain) originates from a study of cytomegalovirus exposure and HLA in healthy donors. The assay was immunoSEQ multiplex PCR, and TCRdb's table has in-frame clones only and misses some. The sample has approximately 230,000 clones, about 90% seen once. CDR3 length: 16 amino acids. Trimming pared 6 bases from V and 6 bases from J, leaving 21 bases between. Germline assignment: CDR1 MNHEY and CDR2 SMNVEV (reference sequence). Sequences were obtained from PBMCs. This TCR was sampled from a man aged 18 to 30 in good health and CMV-seropositive. The V call is TRBV27, the J call TRBJ2-1, with D perhaps TRBD1 (6 bases). CDR3 bases: TGTGCCAGCAGCCCTGGGGGCGGGCTCCAATTCAATGAGCAGTTCTTC. Translation: CASSPGGGLQFNEQFF.